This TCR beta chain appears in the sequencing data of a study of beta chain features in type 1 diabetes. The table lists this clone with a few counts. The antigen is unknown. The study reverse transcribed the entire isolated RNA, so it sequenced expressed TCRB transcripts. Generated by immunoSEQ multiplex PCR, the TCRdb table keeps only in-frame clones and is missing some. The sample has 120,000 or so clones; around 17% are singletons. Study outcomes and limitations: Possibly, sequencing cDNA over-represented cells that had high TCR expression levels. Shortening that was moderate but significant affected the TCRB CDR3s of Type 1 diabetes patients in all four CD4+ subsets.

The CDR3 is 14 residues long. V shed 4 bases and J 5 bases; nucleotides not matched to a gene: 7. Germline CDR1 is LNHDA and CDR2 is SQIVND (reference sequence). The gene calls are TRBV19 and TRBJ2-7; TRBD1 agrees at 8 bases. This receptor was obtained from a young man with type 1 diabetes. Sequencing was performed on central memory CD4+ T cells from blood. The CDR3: CASSSGQGLNEQYF. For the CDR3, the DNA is TGTGCCAGTAGTAGCGGACAGGGCCTCAACGAGCAGTACTTC. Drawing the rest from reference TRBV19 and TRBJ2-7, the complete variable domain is DGGITQSPKYLFRKEGQNVTLSCEQNLNHDAMYWYRQDPGQGLRLIYYSQIVNDFQKGDIAEGYSVSREKKESFPLTVTSAQKNPTAFYLCASSSGQGLNEQYFGPGTRLTVT.